This T cell receptor beta chain was identified in a study of shared clonotypes between healthy human individuals. Germline V gene data show CDR1 as LNHDA and CDR2 as SQIVND (reference sequence). V lost 8 bases, J lost 0 bases, and 7 bases stayed unmatched. This CDR3 contains 14 residues. The method was immunoSEQ multiplex PCR; TCRdb's version includes in-frame clones alone and lacks a portion of them. In the table there are 850,000 to 1,200,000 clones, about 75% of which are singletons. The sample taken for sequencing was memory CD4+ T cells sorted from blood. As for subset: CD45RA-negative fraction. This sequence joins TRBV19 and TRBJ2-7, with 7 bases lining up with TRBD2. The clonotype was recovered from a young man in good health. CDR3 nucleotide sequence: TGTGCCAGTTCACAGCGGGGAAGCTCCTACGAGCAGTACTTC. Amino acids: CASSQRGSSYEQYF.